What follows are 14 T cell receptor beta chains derived from one specimen sequenced in a study of identical twins (dated by TCRdb to 2016 to 2018). To prepare the library, 5' RACE was applied. Instrument used: Illumina HiSeq 2000. TCRdb handled the public reads itself, with Q25 trimming in fastp and clone calling in MiXCR, and kept productive beta chains. Entries are consolidated by CDR3 protein sequence, retaining the most common genes and DNA. This sample comprises some 500,000 distinct CDR3 sequences, approximately 14% of them detected only once. The ten largest clones add up to approximately 1% of the sample. These data also formed part of another study, on yellow fever vaccine responses in identical twins.

Sequencing was done on a sample of CD4+ T cells sorted from blood. Receptor source: a woman aged 18-35 years in good health.

V and J are TRBV5-1 and TRBJ2-1, with 11 bases that match TRBD1. The CDR3 length is 16 residues. The germline V gene encodes CDR1 SGHRS and CDR2 YFSETQ. V trimming: 0 bases; J trimming: 8 bases; junction bases outside the gene matches: 7. The CDR3 sequence: CASSLAGQGAIDEQFF. The CDR3 nucleotides read TGCGCCAGCAGCTTGGCCGGACAGGGGGCAATTGATGAGCAGTTCTTC.

The chain uses TRBV20-1 and TRBJ2-7, with a weak D call TRBD2 (6 bases). Germline V gene data show CDR1 as DFQATT and CDR2 as SNEGSKA (reference sequence). This CDR3 contains 14 residues. V lost 2 bases, J lost 3 bases, and 14 bases lay in between. CDR3 protein: CSARYQEGIYEQYF. In DNA, the CDR3 is TGCAGTGCTAGATATCAGGAGGGAATCTACGAGCAGTACTTC.

The chain joins TRBV6-5 to TRBJ2-7; the D is unclear. Trimming removed 4 bases from V and 0 bases from J, with 16 bases in between. CDR3 length: 16 residues. The V gene's germline CDR1 is MNHEY and CDR2 SVGAGI. The CDR3 coding sequence is TGTGCCAGCAGTTCGCCCCCCGGAACCATCTCCTACGAGCAGTACTTC. Protein product: CASSSPPGTISYEQYF.

This clonotype was seen only a few times. V is TRBV20-1 and J is TRBJ2-3; weak D call: TRBD1 (5 bases). CDR3 length: 15 amino acids. Germline assignment: CDR1 DFQATT and CDR2 SNEGSKA (reference sequence). Trimming left V 6 bases short and J 3 bases short, with 19 bases between. The CDR3 loop reads CSAPITGLRTDTQYF. DNA of the CDR3: TGCAGTGCCCCAATTACAGGTTTAAGGACAGATACGCAGTATTTT.

In its sample, this clonotype was seen a few times. This sequence joins TRBV6-2 or TRBV6-3 and TRBJ2-7; the D gene could be TRBD1 or TRBD2 (6 bases each). Germline CDR1 and CDR2: MNHEY and SVGEGT. This CDR3 is built from 15 residues. V was trimmed by 6 bases and J by 3 bases, leaving 18 bases between them. CDR3 loop: CASRTGARSLYEQYF. The CDR3 DNA reads TGTGCCAGCAGGACGGGGGCACGGAGTCTCTACGAGCAGTACTTC.

This clonotype has a handful of counts. The rearrangement joins TRBV3-1 to TRBJ2-6; 7 nucleotides line up with TRBD1. From germline, CDR1 is LGHDT and CDR2 YNNKEL (reference sequence). V trimming: 4 bases; J trimming: 0 bases; junction bases outside the gene matches: 9. This CDR3 is built from 18 residues. CDR3 sequence: CASSRQDRAPSGANVLTF. CDR3 coding DNA: TGTGCCAGCAGCCGCCAAGACAGGGCACCCTCTGGGGCCAACGTCCTGACTTTC. Full variable domain (missing parts from reference TRBV3-1 and TRBJ2-6): DTAVSQTPKYLVTQMGNDKSIKCEQNLGHDTMYWYKQDSKKFLKIMFSYNNKELIINETVPNRFSPKSPDKAHLNLHINSLELGDSAVYFCASSRQDRAPSGANVLTFGAGSRLTVL.

The CDR3: CASTRRDEQFF. CDR3 in DNA: TGTGCCAGCACCCGTCGGGATGAGCAGTTCTTC. The V and J genes are TRBV12-3 or TRBV12-4 and TRBJ2-1; D not resolved. The V end lost 7 bases, the J end lost 8 bases, and 9 bases lay between the germline ends. The CDR3 is 11 residues long.

This clonotype came up many times. The chain recombines TRBV5-1 with TRBJ1-1; no reliable D call. V lost 0 bases and J 6 bases, leaving 15 bases between the germline ends. The CDR3 sequence is 15 residues long. The V gene's germline CDR1 is SGHRS and CDR2 YFSETQ. The CDR3 nucleotides are TGCGCCAGCAGCTTGGCCATCGGGATTAGCGCTGAAGCTTTCTTT. Its protein is CASSLAIGISAEAFF.

This clonotype was seen repeatedly, ten times or more. V is TRBV3-1 and J is TRBJ1-6; TRBD1 matches 11 bases. This CDR3 has 15 residues. V lost 5 bases and J lost 7; bases outside the gene matches: 4. CDR1 and CDR2 from the germline V gene are LGHDT and YNNKEL (reference sequence). In nucleotides, the CDR3 is TGTGCCAGCAGCTTGGGGGACAGGGGGAATTCACCCCTCCACTTT. This codes for CASSLGDRGNSPLHF.

In this sample, this clonotype turned up a few times. CDR3 in amino acids: CASFATRATGELFF. The CDR3 DNA reads as TGTGCCAGCTTCGCTACTCGGGCCACCGGGGAGCTGTTTTTT. This rearrangement joins TRBV28 to TRBJ2-2; D is ambiguous. From germline, CDR1 is MDHEN and CDR2 SYDVKM. This CDR3 spans 14 amino acids. V lost 8 bases and J lost 4, with 14 bases in between. Drawing the rest from reference TRBV28 and TRBJ2-2, the complete variable domain is DVKVTQSSRYLVKRTGEKVFLECVQDMDHENMFWYRQDPGLGLRLIYFSYDVKMKEKGDIPEGYSVSREKKERFSLILESASTNQTSMYLCASFATRATGELFFGEGSRLTVL.

V is TRBV2 and J is TRBJ1-1; TRBD1 is a possible D gene (5 bases). CDR1 and CDR2 from the germline V gene are SNHLY and FYNNEI. The CDR3 is 13 residues long. V was cut by 4 bases and J by 4 bases, with 10 bases left in between. The CDR3 DNA reads TGTGCCAGCAGTGGTCAGGGCGGCACTGAAGCTTTCTTT. The encoded protein is CASSGQGGTEAFF.

This chain uses TRBV21-1 with TRBJ2-5. TRBV21-1 is a pseudogene. The CDR3 runs to 16 residues. This CDR3 reads CASSKTLDTRQETQYF. CDR3 nucleotide sequence: TGTGCCAGCAGCAAAACTTTAGATACACGCCAAGAGACCCAGTACTTC.

The table lists this clonotype with many counts. The chain combines TRBV27 with TRBJ2-3, with a tentative D call TRBD1 (6 bases). V lost 5 bases and J lost 1, with 19 bases in between. Germline CDR1 reads MNHEY; CDR2 reads SMNVEV (reference sequence). This CDR3 contains 17 residues. Here the CDR3 DNA reads TGTGCCAGCAGTCCGCCCGTCCAGGGGCCGGGCACAGATACGCAGTATTTT. It encodes CASSPPVQGPGTDTQYF.

This clonotype was counted only a few times. The chain has TRBV7-2 and TRBJ2-5; no firm D call. Germline-derived CDR1 and CDR2 are SGHTA and FQGNSA. Trimming took off 0 bases at V and 0 bases at J, with 2 bases between the two ends. CDR3 length: 13 amino acids. The CDR3 bases are TGTGCCAGCAGCTTAGCGTACCAAGAGACCCAGTACTTC. As protein: CASSLAYQETQYF.